A selection of T cell receptor beta chains follows, all from one sample in a study of blood T cell repertoires in COVID-19. Sequencing was performed with immunoSEQ multiplex PCR; in TCRdb, only in-frame clones are kept and a portion is missing. The sample has 200,000 to 250,000 clones, about 91% seen once. Sequencing was performed on PBMCs or T cells enriched from blood (not recorded which). These receptors came from a man between 18 and 35 years old with acute COVID-19. Each CDR3 is given with its conserved first and last residue. The D gene is left open where the match is weak. Clone size is given for some rows only: seen once, a few or many times, or a class if the clone is expanded.

TRBJ1-3	once	TRBV4-1	NA	TGCGCCAGCAGCTACGACAGCTCTGGAAACACCATATATTTT	CASSYDSSGNTIYF
TRBJ2-5	few	TRBV5-1	NA	TGCGCCAGCAGCTCCGGGATTCAACCCCGGGAGACCCAGTACTTC	CASSSGIQPRETQYF
TRBJ2-3	NA	TRBV7-9	NA	TGTGCCAGCAGCCCCCGCGGGACAGATACGCAGTATTTT	CASSPRGTDTQYF
TRBJ1-1	NA	TRBV29-1	TRBD1	TGCAGCGTTGGGGACAGGGGGCGCGGGAACACTGAAGCTTTCTTT	CSVGDRGRGNTEAFF
TRBJ1-6	NA	TRBV7-8	NA	TGTGCCAGCAGCCTCGGGAATCAGCTTTCACCCCTCCACTTT	CASSLGNQLSPLHF
TRBJ2-7	NA	TRBV7-9	NA	TGTGCCAGCAGCTTAGCGCCCCTCGGGACCTACGAGCAGTACTTC	CASSLAPLGTYEQYF
TRBJ2-1	NA	TRBV19	NA	TGTGCCAGTAGTATCAGTCTTGCGGGGAATGAGCAGTTCTTC	CASSISLAGNEQFF
TRBJ2-5	NA	TRBV7-9	NA	TGTGCCAGCAGCTTAGGGCAGGCCCTTCAAGAGACCCAGTACTTC	CASSLGQALQETQYF
TRBJ1-4	NA	TRBV9	TRBD1	TGTGCCAGCAGCGGGAGTACCGGGACAGGGGAAAAACTGTTTTTT	CASSGSTGTGEKLFF
TRBJ2-7	NA	TRBV19	NA	TGTGCCAGTAGTAATTCCCACAGGGCTCGGGGCGAGCAGTACTTC	CASSNSHRARGEQYF
TRBJ1-1	NA	TRBV28	NA	TGTGCCAGCAGTTTTGGGGGGATGAACACTGAAGCTTTCTTT	CASSFGGMNTEAFF
TRBJ2-2	NA	TRBV4-1	NA	TGCGCCAGCAGCCAAGAGATTGCAGGGTGGGGCACCGGGGAGCTGTTTTTT	CASSQEIAGWGTGELFF
TRBJ1-1	NA	TRBV19	NA	TGTGCCAGTAGTATAAAGACAGCTGAAGCTTTCTTT	CASSIKTAEAFF
TRBJ2-5	NA	TRBV6-6	TRBD1	TGTGCCAGCAGTTACCGAGCCATCGACAGGGGAGAGACCCAGTACTTC	CASSYRAIDRGETQYF
TRBJ2-2	NA	TRBV5-4	NA	TGTGCCAGCAGCTTGGTATCGAAGCGAACGAACACCGGGGAGCTGTTTTTT	CASSLVSKRTNTGELFF
TRBJ1-1	NA	TRBV11-3	NA	TGTGCCAGCAGCTTAGGGGGGGGCAGCACTGAAGCTTTCTTT	CASSLGGGSTEAFF
TRBJ1-1	NA	TRBV19	NA	TGTGCCAGTAGGACAGGGAACACTGAAGCTTTCTTT	CASRTGNTEAFF
TRBJ2-5	NA	TRBV6-5	TRBD1	TGTGCCAGCAGTCGGACAGGGGGATACATAGAGACCCAGTACTTC	CASSRTGGYIETQYF
TRBJ2-7	NA	TRBV18	TRBD1	TGTGCCAGCTCACGGGACAGGGGCGACTGGGAGCAGTACTTC	CASSRDRGDWEQYF
TRBJ2-3	NA	TRBV6-4	NA	TGTGCCAGCAGTAACAGGAGGGCGGATACGCAGTATTTT	CASSNRRADTQYF
TRBJ2-7	NA	TRBV18	NA	TGTGCCAGCTCACCCGAGGTAAAGGCCTACGAGCAGTACTTC	CASSPEVKAYEQYF
TRBJ2-7	NA	TRBV7-9	NA	TGTGCCAGCAGCTTGGCGGGAAGTCCCTACGAGCAGTACTTC	CASSLAGSPYEQYF
TRBJ1-4	NA	TRBV9	NA	TGTGCCAGCAGCGTAGGAGTTTACGGGGAGGAAAAACTGTTTTTT	CASSVGVYGEEKLFF
TRBJ2-7	NA	TRBV5-5	NA	TGTGCCAGCAGCTTGTCTCCCTACGAGCAGTACTTC	CASSLSPYEQYF
TRBJ2-7	NA	TRBV4-2	NA	TGTGCCAGCAGCCAAGGGACAGACTCCTACGAGCAGTACTTC	CASSQGTDSYEQYF
TRBJ2-7	NA	TRBV7-2	NA	TGTGCCAGCAGCTTAGGGGCCTTCTACGAGCAGTACTTC	CASSLGAFYEQYF
TRBJ1-4	NA	TRBV18	NA	TGTGCCAGCTCGGCGGGCGGGGCGGAAAAACTGTTTTTT	CASSAGGAEKLFF
TRBJ2-5	NA	TRBV6-2/TRBV6-3	TRBD2	TGTGCCAGCAGTTACTTTATGGGGAGCGGGAGCGCACAAGAGACCCAGTACTTC	CASSYFMGSGSAQETQYF
TRBJ2-3	NA	TRBV6-1	TRBD2	TGTGCCAGCAGTGAGGGAGGGTGGGGCACAGATACGCAGTATTTT	CASSEGGWGTDTQYF
TRBJ2-1	NA	TRBV4-1	NA	TGCGCCAGCAGCATCGAGGAGGGCCCAGGCAATGAGCAGTTCTTC	CASSIEEGPGNEQFF
TRBJ1-6	NA	TRBV9	NA	TGTGCCAGCAGCCCCCGGAGGGATTCACCCCTCCACTTT	CASSPRRDSPLHF
TRBJ2-3	once	TRBV19	NA	TGTGCCAGTAGTATAGTCGGGATGCTCTTCACAGATACGCAGTATTTT	CASSIVGMLFTDTQYF
TRBJ2-2	NA	TRBV27	TRBD1	TGTGCCAGCAGTTTAGCCGGGACAGGGGCCTCGGGGGAGCTGTTTTTT	CASSLAGTGASGELFF
TRBJ1-4	NA	TRBV28	NA	TGTGCCAGCAGTGGGCACGGGGGGGGGAATGAAAAACTGTTTTTT	CASSGHGGGNEKLFF
TRBJ1-2	NA	TRBV7-9	NA	TGTGCCAGCAGCCCTACCCGGGACATCAAGGGTAACTATGGCTACACCTTC	CASSPTRDIKGNYGYTF
TRBJ2-1	few	TRBV5-1	TRBD1	TGCGCCAGCAGCCCGGGACAGGGTCCCTACAATGAGCAGTTCTTC	CASSPGQGPYNEQFF
TRBJ2-1	NA	TRBV6-5	TRBD2	TGTGCCAGCAGTCCCAATCCTACTAGCGCCAATGAGCAGTTCTTC	CASSPNPTSANEQFF
TRBJ1-1	NA	TRBV7-3	TRBD1	TGTGCCAGCAGCACAGGGGGGTTAGGTAACACTGAAGCTTTCTTT	CASSTGGLGNTEAFF
TRBJ2-7	NA	TRBV5-4	NA	TGTGCCAGCAGCGCGTTTCAGGGGAGCTACGAGCAGTACTTC	CASSAFQGSYEQYF
TRBJ2-1	NA	TRBV30	NA	TGTGCCGCGAGATCCAGGGGCGGCTCCTACAATGAGCAGTTCTTC	CAARSRGGSYNEQFF
TRBJ2-3	NA	TRBV5-1	TRBD1	TGCGCCAGCAGCCCCCACAGGGGGCGTCTAGATACGCAGTATTTT	CASSPHRGRLDTQYF
TRBJ1-1	NA	TRBV18	NA	TGTGCCAGCTCACCACCGTCATCAGGGGTCACTGAAGCTTTCTTT	CASSPPSSGVTEAFF
TRBJ1-6	once	TRBV5-3	TRBD1	TGTGCCAGAAGCTTGGGGACAGGGCCCTATAATTCACCCCTCCACTTT	CARSLGTGPYNSPLHF
TRBJ2-1	NA	TRBV18	NA	TGTGCCAGCCTACCCGGTGAGGGTAATGAGCAGTTCTTC	CASLPGEGNEQFF
TRBJ1-3	NA	TRBV14	NA	TGTGCCAGCAGCCAAGACCTTAGTCGATTGCCTGGAAACACCATATATTTT	CASSQDLSRLPGNTIYF
TRBJ2-5	NA	TRBV14	TRBD2	TGTGCCAGCAGCCAGATTAGCGGGGTGGAGACCCAGTACTTC	CASSQISGVETQYF